This entry is about one TCR beta chain. Germline-derived CDR1 and CDR2 are SGHVS and FNYEAQ. This CDR3 spans 17 amino acids. This specimen belongs to a study of blood T cells in healthy people across ages. The second PCR ran roughly 7 to 11 cycles with a sample-barcoded 5' primer and J-beta primers. TCRdb re-analysed the 5' RACE reads in MiXCR, keeping a single row per CDR3 protein. The sample yields 1,500,000 or so distinct CDR3 sequences, roughly 64% seen once. This clonotype was obtained from a man aged 18 to 30 in good health. The chain recombines TRBV7-6 with TRBJ2-7; D unclear. The tail of the sequence fits TRBJ2-5 better, so the J call may be wrong. What was sequenced was blood. CDR3 residues: CASSLVPTREVLETQYF. CDR3 DNA sequence: TGTGCCAGCAGCTTAGTCCCGACAAGGGAAGTGCTAGAGACCCAGTACTTC.